Each of the 29 T cell receptor beta chains below was sequenced from the same sample in a study of blood T cells in healthy people across ages. A J-beta primer mix and a sample-barcoded 5' primer were used in a second PCR of roughly 6 to 11 cycles. TCRdb passed the 5' RACE reads through MiXCR, listing each CDR3 protein once. The sample lists 730,000 or so distinct CDR3 sequences, less than 45% seen once, with roughly 30% in the top ten. Sequencing was performed on blood. Receptors were obtained from a man older than 75 in good health.

The chain couples TRBV18 to TRBJ1-4; D is unresolved. The V gene lost 6 bases and the J gene lost 8 bases, with 10 bases spanning the gap. CDR1 and CDR2 (germline): KGHSH, LQKENI. The length of the CDR3 is 12 residues. Written as DNA, the CDR3 is TGTGCCAGCTCCCGTGACGGCGAAAAACTGTTTTTT. Its protein product is CASSRDGEKLFF.

This clonotype is a singleton in its sample. The gene calls are TRBV7-2 and TRBJ2-3, with D hard to call. Germline V lookup: CDR1 SGHTA, CDR2 FQGNSA. The V end was cut by 3 bases, the J end by 3 bases, with 10 bases between. The CDR3 totals 14 residues. The CDR3 sequence: CASSFGPLTDTQYF. The CDR3 nucleotides read TGTGCCAGCAGCTTTGGTCCGCTGACAGATACGCAGTATTTT.

The V and J genes are TRBV12-3 or TRBV12-4 and TRBJ2-1, with unresolved D. The CDR3 consists of 16 residues. Trimming cost V 6 bases and J 6 bases, with 21 bases left between them. In DNA, the CDR3 is TGTGCCAGCAGGCTTTCAGAGGCAATGTGGGGCAATGAGCAGTTCTTC. Translation: CASRLSEAMWGNEQFF.

The genes are TRBV4-3 and TRBJ2-5; 12 bases line up with TRBD2. Germline V gene data show CDR1 as LGHNA and CDR2 as YSLEER. V lost 4 bases and J lost 3; bases outside the gene matches: 9. The CDR3 is 17 amino acids. The CDR3 coding sequence is TGCGCCAGCAGCCGGTCGACTAGCGGGGGAATCAAAGAGACCCAGTACTTC. Translating it yields CASSRSTSGGIKETQYF.

The table lists this clonotype with many counts. The V and J genes are TRBV29-1 and TRBJ2-7, with D hard to call. The CDR3 is 10 amino acids. Germline values: CDR1 SQVTM, CDR2 ANQGSEA. V shed 6 bases and J shed 3 bases, with 6 bases lying between them. CDR3 in amino acids: CSVAFYEQYF. CDR3 nucleotides: TGCAGCGTCGCATTCTACGAGCAGTACTTC.

The rearrangement joins TRBV5-1 to TRBJ2-5, with TRBD1 matching over 12 bases. The J call may be faulty, since TRBJ2-7 better matches the DNA end. Per the germline V gene, CDR1 is SGHRS and CDR2 is YFSETQ. The CDR3 loop spans 17 amino acids. The CDR3 spells CASSLAATGQGAGEQYF. The DNA of the CDR3 is TGCGCCAGCAGCTTGGCCGCCACGGGACAGGGGGCTGGCGAGCAGTACTTC.

V usage is TRBV4-3 and J usage is TRBJ2-1, with 8 bases aligning to TRBD2. Near its end, the DNA agrees better with TRBJ2-7, so the J call may be wrong. The CDR3 is made up of 18 amino acids. The germline CDR1 and CDR2 sequences are LGHNA and YSLEER. CDR3: CASSQDLAGGRSYNEQYF. In nucleotides, the CDR3 is TGCGCCAGCAGCCAAGATCTCGCTGGCGGGAGGTCCTACAATGAGCAGTACTTC.

V and J are TRBV25-1 and TRBJ2-5, with D possibly being TRBD1 or TRBD2 (6 bases each). Judging by the DNA end, TRBJ2-7 fits better; the J call may be wrong. Germline-derived CDR1 and CDR2 are MGHDK and SYGVNS. The CDR3 is 14 amino acids. In nucleotides, the CDR3 is TGTGCCAGCACCGGACGGGGGCTTCAATACGAGCAGTACTTC. This codes for CASTGRGLQYEQYF.

The chain uses TRBV11-1 and TRBJ1-1; D is unresolved. The CDR3 is 11 amino acids. The V end was cut by 5 bases, the J end by 8 bases, with 9 bases between. In germline, CDR1 is SGHAT, CDR2 FQDESV (reference sequence). The CDR3 is CASSRNPEAFF. CDR3 sequence (DNA): TGTGCCAGCAGCCGAAACCCGGAAGCTTTCTTT.

This clonotype was found a few times. The chain couples TRBV4-3 to TRBJ1-6, with 7 bases fitting TRBD1. Germline V CDR1 and CDR2: LGHNA, YSLEER. Trimming cost V 1 base and J 7 bases; bases outside gene matches: 10. The CDR3 totals 17 residues. For the CDR3, the DNA is TGCGCCAGCAGCCAAGCGCTCACAGGGGCTCAAAATTCACCCCTCCACTTT. It specifies CASSQALTGAQNSPLHF.

This chain connects TRBV4-3 to TRBJ1-2, with 9 bases that match TRBD1. Trimming removed 3 bases from V and 8 bases from J; junction bases left unmatched: 7. Germline V gene sequence: CDR1 LGHNA, CDR2 YSLEER. The CDR3 length is 14 residues. The CDR3 here is CASSQEQGAGGYTF. In DNA, the CDR3 is TGCGCCAGCAGCCAGGAACAGGGGGCGGGGGGCTACACCTTC.

The rearrangement joins TRBV30 to TRBJ2-5, with D uncertain. CDR1 and CDR2 (germline): GTSNPN, SVGIG (reference sequence). The length of the CDR3 is 10 residues. V lost 5 bases and J lost 5, with 6 bases in between. The CDR3 DNA reads TGTGCCTGGTTTGGTGAGACCCAGTACTTC. As protein: CAWFGETQYF.

In its sample, this clonotype was seen a few times. The chain employs TRBV6-1 and TRBJ1-5; TRBD1 aligns across 10 bases. CDR3 length: 15 residues. Germline-derived CDR1 and CDR2 are MNHNS and SASEGT. J lost 6 bases, V lost 5 bases, and 7 bases had no gene match. The CDR3, as DNA: TGTGCCAGCAGTATTGGACAGGGGGTGGGTCAGCCCCAGCATTTT. Amino acid sequence: CASSIGQGVGQPQHF.

The chain carries TRBV4-1 and TRBJ2-2; the D gene is possibly TRBD1 (6 bases). The germline V gene has CDR1 MGHRA and CDR2 YSYEKL. V shed 0 bases and J shed 5 bases, with 13 bases lying between them. This CDR3 has 16 residues. CDR3 residues: CASSQDSRGGTGELFF. The CDR3 region has the DNA TGCGCCAGCAGCCAAGATTCTCGAGGGGGAACCGGGGAGCTGTTTTTT.

This chain links TRBV6-4 with TRBJ1-1, with 7 bases fitting TRBD1. The CDR3 has 13 amino acids. CDR1 MRHNA and CDR2 SNTAGT come from the germline V gene. The V gene end was trimmed by 6 bases and the J gene end by 1 base; junction bases not matched to a gene: 2. The CDR3 loop reads CASRQGWNTEAFF. Here the CDR3 DNA reads TGTGCCAGCAGACAGGGGTGGAACACTGAAGCTTTCTTT.

The chain couples TRBV4-1 to TRBJ1-5; 7 bases fit TRBD1. CDR3 length equals 16 residues. From germline, CDR1 is MGHRA and CDR2 YSYEKL. The V segment lost 3 bases and the J segment 6 bases; nucleotides outside the gene matches: 11. The CDR3 sequence: CASSHIGGGGGQPQHF. The CDR3 nucleotides are TGCGCCAGCAGCCATATAGGGGGAGGGGGCGGTCAGCCCCAGCATTTT.

About this clonotype: Mismatch with germline at one junction end may stem from a read error. The chain recombines TRBV4-3 with TRBJ2-5; maybe TRBD1 (5 bases). The germline gives CDR1 LGHNA, CDR2 YSLEER. The CDR3 sequence is 13 residues long. The chain's CDR3 is CASGQGVGETQYF. In DNA, the CDR3 is TGCGCCAGCGGCCAGGGTGTCGGGGAGACCCAGTACTTC.

This clonotype occurred many times. The chain couples TRBV5-1 to TRBJ2-1; maybe TRBD2 (5 bases). Germline CDR1 reads SGHRS; CDR2 reads YFSETQ. The V gene lost 0 bases and the J gene lost 4 bases, with 8 bases spanning the gap. The CDR3 is 14 residues long. CDR3 in DNA: TGCGCCAGCAGCTTGGGAGGGAAGTACAATGAGCAGTTCTTC. It codes for CASSLGGKYNEQFF.

The chain is built from TRBV4-1 and TRBJ1-1; D not certain. The V and J ends lost 0 bases and 4 bases respectively, with 9 bases between them. The germline gives CDR1 MGHRA, CDR2 YSYEKL. The CDR3 has 14 residues. The CDR3 DNA follows: TGCGCCAGCAGCCAAGATGCGTGGAGCACTGAAGCTTTCTTT. It specifies CASSQDAWSTEAFF.

This clonotype has just a few counts. The chain recombines TRBV4-2 with TRBJ2-7; the match to TRBD1 covers 8 bases. CDR3 size: 15 residues. Germline loops: CDR1 LGHNA, CDR2 YNFKEQ. With V trimmed by 3 bases and J by 2 bases, 6 bases remained unmatched. DNA for the CDR3: TGTGCCAGCAGCCAGCCGGGACAGGCGACCTACGAGCAGTACTTC. It encodes CASSQPGQATYEQYF.

The V call is TRBV6-5, the J call TRBJ2-3; D is possibly TRBD2 (7 bases). The CDR3 covers 13 residues. Germline loops: CDR1 MNHEY, CDR2 SVGAGI. V lost 5 bases and J 10 bases, leaving 16 bases between the germline ends. The CDR3 DNA reads TGTGCCAGCAGTCTCCCGGGGGGCGATGCGCAGTATTTT. Its translation is CASSLPGGDAQYF.

This chain connects TRBV7-6 to TRBJ1-2; unclear D gene. CDR1 is SGHVS and CDR2 is FNYEAQ in the germline V gene. Trimming left V 0 bases short and J 4 bases short, with 12 bases between. The CDR3 runs 15 residues. The chain's CDR3 is CASSLAYWVVYGYTF. CDR3 DNA: TGTGCCAGCAGCTTAGCCTATTGGGTGGTCTATGGCTACACCTTC.

The V call is TRBV25-1, the J call TRBJ2-5; D not certain. The J call may be in error: the DNA end matches TRBJ2-1 better. Germline V CDR1 and CDR2: MGHDK, SYGVNS. This CDR3 contains 13 residues. This chain's CDR3 is CASMSGPQETQFF. DNA for the CDR3: TGTGCCAGCATGTCCGGGCCTCAAGAGACCCAGTTCTTC.

The rearrangement links TRBV25-1 to TRBJ2-5, with 7 bases lining up with TRBD1. Trimming cost V 3 bases and J 4 bases; bases outside gene matches: 5. From germline, CDR1 is MGHDK and CDR2 SYGVNS. The CDR3 loop spans 14 amino acids. Here the CDR3 reads CASSDPTGRETQYF. For the CDR3, the DNA is TGTGCCAGCAGTGACCCGACAGGGAGAGAGACCCAGTACTTC.

Concerning this clonotype: One end of the junction varies from germline; a read error may be responsible. The gene calls are TRBV2 and TRBJ2-7, with D perhaps TRBD1 or TRBD2 (5 bases each). The end of the DNA aligns better with TRBJ2-5, so the J call may be wrong. CDR1 and CDR2 from the germline V gene are SNHLY and FYNNEI. The CDR3 is 15 residues long. DNA of the CDR3: TGTACCAGCCCTTGCCGGGACCCCGGTCCGGAGACCCAGTACTTC. Translation gives CTSPCRDPGPETQYF.

Points on this clonotype: A much larger clonotype is one base distant, so this may be a read error. This chain joins TRBV28 and TRBJ2-4; 7 bases match TRBD2. Germline V gene lookup returns CDR1 MDHEN and CDR2 SYDVKM. This CDR3 contains 12 residues. This CDR3 is CASSSDVREEDF. The CDR3 coding sequence is TGTGCCAGCAGTTCAGACGTCCGGGAGGAGGACTTC.

The chain couples TRBV9 to TRBJ2-3; TRBD1 is a possible D gene (5 bases). The CDR3 covers 15 residues. V dropped 0 bases and J dropped 1 base, with 9 bases sitting between them. The germline CDR1 and CDR2 sequences are SGDLS and YYNGEE. Here the CDR3 DNA reads TGTGCCAGCAGCGTAGCTTTAGGGGGCACAGATACGCAGTATTTT. Amino acids: CASSVALGGTDTQYF.

The V gene is TRBV7-3, the J gene TRBJ1-1; D remains unclear. Trimming stripped 2 bases from V and 6 bases from J, with 10 bases between. The CDR3 sequence is 13 residues long. Germline V gene sequence: CDR1 SGHTA, CDR2 FQGTGA. CDR3 amino acids: CASSLSISAEAFF. CDR3 bases: TGTGCCAGCAGCTTATCAATATCGGCTGAAGCTTTCTTT.

J is TRBJ2-1 and V is TRBV28, with TRBD2 matching 13 bases. Germline CDR1 MDHEN, CDR2 SYDVKM. Losses at the gene ends were 3 bases for V and 6 bases for J; bases not matched to a gene: 5. There are 16 residues in the CDR3. Here the CDR3 reads CASSLGTSGVSNEQFF. CDR3 sequence (DNA): TGTGCCAGCAGTTTGGGGACTAGCGGGGTCTCCAATGAGCAGTTCTTC.